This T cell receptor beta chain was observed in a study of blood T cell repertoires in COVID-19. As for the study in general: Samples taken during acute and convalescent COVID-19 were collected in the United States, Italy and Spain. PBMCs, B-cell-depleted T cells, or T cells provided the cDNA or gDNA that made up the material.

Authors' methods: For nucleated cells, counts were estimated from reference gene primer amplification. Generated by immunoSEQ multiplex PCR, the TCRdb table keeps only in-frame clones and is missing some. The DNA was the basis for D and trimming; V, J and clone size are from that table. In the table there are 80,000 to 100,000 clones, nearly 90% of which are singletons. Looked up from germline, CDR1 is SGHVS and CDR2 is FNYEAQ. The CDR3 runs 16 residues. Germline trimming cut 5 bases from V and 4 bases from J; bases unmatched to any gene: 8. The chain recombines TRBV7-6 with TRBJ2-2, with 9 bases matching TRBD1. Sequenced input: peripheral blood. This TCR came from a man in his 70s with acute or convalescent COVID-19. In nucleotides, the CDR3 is TGTGCCAGCAGCCCTTGGGACAGGGATAGCACCGGGGAGCTGTTTTTT. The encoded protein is CASSPWDRDSTGELFF.